Ten or more counts support the clone carrying this TCR beta chain. Regarding time point: sample taken at primary tumor resection. Samples were donated by 72 untreated early-stage non-small cell lung cancer patients. Without sorting, whole RNA was sequenced from tumor, nontumor lung or frozen PBMC. Each CDR3 protein gets one entry after TCRdb re-called the 5' RACE reads with MiXCR. Of 35,000 to 50,000 distinct CDR3 sequences in the sample, around 3.3% were seen once. The germline gives CDR1 SQVTM, CDR2 ANQGSEA. The ends were cut back, 2 bases at V and 6 bases at J, with 10 bases in the middle. The CDR3 totals 12 residues. The record originates from a study of spatial heterogeneity in lung cancer. About the research overall: Beta-chain sequences were consistently detected more often than alpha-chain sequences.

This sample comprised normal lung tissue next to the tumor, obtained at surgery. This TCR derives from a male donor with early-stage non-small cell lung cancer. This chain connects TRBV29-1 to TRBJ2-5; perhaps TRBD1 as D (6 bases). The CDR3 region is CSVEKQGKTQYF. CDR3 coding DNA: TGCAGCGTTGAAAAACAGGGCAAGACCCAGTACTTC. The full variable domain, in which reference TRBV29-1 and TRBJ2-5 provide the parts outside the CDR3, is SAVISQKPSRDICQRGTSLTIQCQVDSQVTMMFWYRQQPGQSLTLIATANQGSEATYESGFVIDKFPISRPNLTFSTLTVSNMSPEDSSIYLCSVEKQGKTQYFGPGTRLLVL.